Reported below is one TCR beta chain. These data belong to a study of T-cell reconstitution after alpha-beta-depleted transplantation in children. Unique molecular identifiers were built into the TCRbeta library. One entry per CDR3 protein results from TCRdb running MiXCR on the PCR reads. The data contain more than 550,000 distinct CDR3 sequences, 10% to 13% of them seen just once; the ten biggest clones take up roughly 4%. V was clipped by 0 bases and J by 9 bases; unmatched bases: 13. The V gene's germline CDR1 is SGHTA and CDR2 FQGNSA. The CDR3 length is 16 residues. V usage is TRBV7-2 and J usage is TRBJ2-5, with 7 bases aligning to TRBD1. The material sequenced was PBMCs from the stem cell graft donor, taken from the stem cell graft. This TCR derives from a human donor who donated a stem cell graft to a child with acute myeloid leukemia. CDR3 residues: CASSLARDSKRQAQYF. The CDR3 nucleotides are TGTGCCAGCAGCTTAGCGAGGGACAGTAAGAGACAGGCCCAGTACTTC.